The next 29 T cell receptor beta chains were all read from a single sample in a study of cytomegalovirus exposure and HLA in healthy donors. PCR used 60 Vbeta primers and 13 Jbeta primers. Repertoires were generated with immunoSEQ multiplex PCR, while TCRdb's copy carries only in-frame clones and drops some. In the table there are 200,000 to 250,000 clones, about 86% of which are singletons. The source material was PBMCs. All receptors come from a woman aged 60-75 years in good health and CMV-seropositive.

The gene calls are TRBV15 and TRBJ2-4; 7 positions match TRBD1. The CDR3 is 16 residues long. Germline CDR1 reads LNHNV; CDR2 reads YYDKDF (reference sequence). The V gene end was trimmed by 2 bases and the J gene end by 2 bases; junction bases not matched to a gene: 6. The CDR3 sequence is CATSRSDRDPKNIQYF. The CDR3 DNA sequence: TGTGCCACCAGCAGAAGTGACAGGGACCCCAAAAACATTCAGTACTTC.

The sample holds one count of this clone. The chain is built from TRBV7-9 and TRBJ1-3; D perhaps matches TRBD1 (5 bases). The germline CDR1 and CDR2 sequences are SEHNR and FQNEAQ (reference sequence). The CDR3 runs 13 residues. V was clipped by 5 bases and J by 4 bases, with 9 bases between them. CDR3 protein: CASSPGLGNTIYF. The CDR3 coding sequence is TGTGCCAGCAGCCCAGGGTTAGGAAACACCATATATTTT.

This chain connects TRBV6-5 to TRBJ1-2; the D is unclear. Trimming took 5 bases from V and 4 from J, leaving 14 bases between them. The CDR3 is 14 residues long. CDR1 is MNHEY, CDR2 SVGAGI, per germline. Here the CDR3 reads CASSEGVGAYGYTF. DNA for the CDR3: TGTGCCAGCAGTGAAGGAGTTGGAGCCTATGGCTACACCTTC.

Of note for this clone: The junction departs from the called germline gene at one end, perhaps through a read error. The chain combines TRBV18 with TRBJ1-3; D is unclear. The CDR3 length is 16 residues. The V gene's germline CDR1 is KGHSH and CDR2 LQKENI. CDR3: CASSQSLGTVGDTIYF. DNA for the CDR3: TGTGCCAGCTCACAATCTTTAGGTACCGTTGGAGACACCATATATTTT.

The CDR3 protein is CASSLEANPYNEQFF. In nucleotides, the CDR3 is TGTGCCAGCAGTTTGGAGGCAAACCCCTACAATGAGCAGTTCTTC. The V gene is TRBV28, the J gene TRBJ2-1; weak D call: TRBD2 (5 bases). Germline V gives CDR1 MDHEN, CDR2 SYDVKM. The CDR3 is 15 amino acids. V was trimmed by 3 bases and J by 2 bases, leaving 11 bases between them. The whole variable domain, remainder taken from reference TRBV28 and TRBJ2-1, is DVKVTQSSRYLVKRTGEKVFLECVQDMDHENMFWYRQDPGLGLRLIYFSYDVKMKEKGDIPEGYSVSREKKERFSLILESASTNQTSMYLCASSLEANPYNEQFFGPGTRLTVL.

This rearrangement joins TRBV2 to TRBJ1-1; TRBD1 aligns across 9 bases. V lost 8 bases and J lost 4; bases outside the gene matches: 11. The CDR3 extends over 15 amino acids. Germline values: CDR1 SNHLY, CDR2 FYNNEI. The CDR3 reads CASWPGTGLVTEAFF. CDR3 bases: TGTGCCAGCTGGCCCGGGACAGGGCTTGTCACTGAAGCTTTCTTT.

This clone was seen a few times. This rearrangement joins TRBV25-1 to TRBJ2-7; TRBD1 matches 12 bases. V trimming: 7 bases; J trimming: 4 bases; junction bases outside the gene matches: 8. The CDR3 extends over 15 amino acids. From germline, CDR1 is MGHDK and CDR2 SYGVNS. The CDR3 coding sequence is TGTGCCAGCACCGTCGGGACAGGGGGCGCATACGAGCAGTACTTC. Its translation is CASTVGTGGAYEQYF.

The sample holds one count of this clone. This sample includes further DNA sequences coding for the same CDR3. The gene calls are TRBV5-1 and TRBJ1-2; possible D gene TRBD1, 6 bases. From germline, CDR1 is SGHRS and CDR2 YFSETQ. The CDR3 length is 11 residues. V lost 4 bases and J 8 bases, leaving 9 bases between the germline ends. CDR3 DNA sequence: TGCGCCAGCAGCCCAGGGGACGGCTACACCTTC. Its protein is CASSPGDGYTF.

V gene TRBV12-5 combines with J gene TRBJ2-1, with a weak D call TRBD1 (6 bases). Per the germline V gene, CDR1 is LGHNT and CDR2 is FRNRAP. V dropped 2 bases and J dropped 5 bases, with 16 bases sitting between them. The CDR3 is 16 residues long. The CDR3 nucleotides are TGTGCTAGTGGTTTGCGTGTGGGACATGGCCACAATGAGCAGTTCTTC. This sequence encodes CASGLRVGHGHNEQFF.

This rearrangement joins TRBV5-4 to TRBJ2-5; TRBD2 is a possible D gene (5 bases). Between the trimmed V and J ends, which lost 4 bases and 7 bases, there was a span of 20 bases. From germline, CDR1 is SGHNT and CDR2 YYREEE (reference sequence). This CDR3 has 15 amino acids. The CDR3 reads CASSRSMSPEGTQYF. DNA of the CDR3: TGTGCCAGCAGCCGGAGCATGTCTCCCGAGGGGACCCAGTACTTC.

The DNA of the CDR3 is TGTGCCAGCAGTACCCCCCCACAGGCCCGGGGGTTTGGGCCCCAGCATTTT. Translated, it gives CASSTPPQARGFGPQHF. This chain connects TRBV28 to TRBJ1-5; D perhaps matches TRBD1 (5 bases). Per the germline V gene, CDR1 is MDHEN and CDR2 is SYDVKM. The CDR3 spans 17 residues. The V and J ends lost 5 bases and 9 bases respectively, with 26 bases between them.

The chain carries TRBV10-3 and TRBJ2-1, with 16 bases fitting TRBD2. The V segment lost 9 bases and the J segment 12 bases; nucleotides outside the gene matches: 5. Germline V gene data show CDR1 as ENHRY and CDR2 as SYGVKD. This CDR3 is 13 amino acids long. The CDR3 coding sequence is TGTGCCATAGGGACTAGCGGGAGGGCGGGGCAGTTCTTC. Translation: CAIGTSGRAGQFF.

The chain has TRBV5-1 and TRBJ2-7, with 14 bases identical to TRBD2. The ends lost 0 bases at V and 9 bases at J; junction bases unmatched: 8. There are 16 residues in the CDR3. From germline, CDR1 is SGHRS and CDR2 YFSETQ. This CDR3 reads CASSLAQGTSGSGQYF. CDR3 DNA: TGCGCCAGCAGCTTGGCCCAGGGGACTAGCGGGAGTGGGCAGTACTTC. Looking up the rest from reference TRBV5-1 and TRBJ2-7 gives the full variable domain: KAGVTQTPRYLIKTRGQQVTLSCSPISGHRSVSWYQQTPGQGLQFLFEYFSETQRNKGNFPGRFSGRQFSNSRSEMNVSTLELGDSALYLCASSLAQGTSGSGQYFGPGTRLTVT.

The chain couples TRBV2 to TRBJ2-1; a weak D match, TRBD2 (6 bases). V lost 9 bases, J lost 10 bases, and 19 bases lay in between. Germline V CDR1 and CDR2: SNHLY, FYNNEI. This CDR3 is built from 13 residues. The CDR3 spells CASAGSRVGEQFF. The DNA for the CDR3 is TGTGCCAGTGCCGGGAGCAGGGTTGGAGAGCAGTTCTTC. The whole variable domain, remainder taken from reference TRBV2 and TRBJ2-1, is EPEVTQTPSHQVTQMGQEVILRCVPISNHLYFYWYRQILGQKVEFLVSFYNNEISEKSEIFDDQFSVERPDGSNFTLKIRSTKLEDSAMYFCASAGSRVGEQFFGPGTRLTVL.

CDR3 loop: CAIPTDSSGNTIYF. CDR3 nucleotides: TGTGCCATCCCGACTGATTCCTCTGGAAACACCATATATTTT. V is TRBV6-1 and J is TRBJ1-3; D ambiguous. The CDR3 loop spans 14 amino acids. V was pared by 10 bases and J by 0 bases, with 13 bases between. Germline loops: CDR1 MNHNS, CDR2 SASEGT.

This clone has a single count. This chain uses TRBV18 with TRBJ1-6; 8 positions match TRBD1. Looked up from germline, CDR1 is KGHSH and CDR2 is LQKENI. CDR3 size: 15 residues. The V and J ends lost 4 bases and 10 bases, in that order; junction bases with no gene match: 9. The CDR3 nucleotides are TGTGCCAGCTCACTCTTGGACAGGGTAGAGTCACCCCTCCACTTT. Its translation is CASSLLDRVESPLHF.

The chain joins TRBV7-3 to TRBJ1-1, with D maybe TRBD1 (5 bases). The CDR3 runs 14 residues. The germline CDR1 and CDR2 sequences are SGHTA and FQGTGA. Trimming pared 2 bases from V and 1 base from J, leaving 8 bases between. CDR3 protein: CASSLGTGNTEAFF. The DNA for the CDR3 is TGTGCCAGCAGCTTAGGCACAGGGAACACTGAAGCTTTCTTT.

The chain has TRBV11-2 and TRBJ2-7; D possibly corresponds to TRBD1 (6 bases). Germline-derived CDR1 and CDR2 are SGHAT and FQNNGV. CDR3 length equals 15 residues. V was pared by 4 bases and J by 4 bases, with 17 bases between. The CDR3 sequence: CASSSMTGALYEQYF. CDR3 nucleotide sequence: TGTGCCAGCAGCTCCATGACAGGTGCCCTTTACGAGCAGTACTTC.

The chain is built from TRBV2 and TRBJ1-1; 8 nucleotides agree with TRBD1. In germline, CDR1 is SNHLY, CDR2 FYNNEI. Unmatched junction bases numbered 11, after V lost 7 bases and J lost 7 bases. The CDR3 extends over 14 amino acids. In nucleotides, the CDR3 is TGTGCCAGCAAGGGGACTCAGGGGGCACATGAAGCTTTCTTT. Encoded protein: CASKGTQGAHEAFF.

This clone was observed a few times. Germline and junction disagree at one end, which may indicate a read error. V and J are TRBV7-9 and TRBJ1-5; 12 positions agree with TRBD1. Looked up from germline, CDR1 is SEHNR and CDR2 is FQNEAQ (reference sequence). CDR3 length: 15 residues. CDR3: CSSSPGQGAVQPQHF. The DNA for the CDR3 is TGTTCCAGCAGCCCGGGACAGGGGGCTGTACAGCCCCAGCATTTT.

This clone was found a few times. The V gene is TRBV4-1, the J gene TRBJ1-1, with D hard to call. In germline, CDR1 is MGHRA, CDR2 YSYEKL. With 2 bases removed from V and 8 bases from J, the gap between germline ends came to 9 bases. The CDR3 covers 12 residues. CDR3 sequence (DNA): TGCGCCAGCAGCCAACCGGGAGAGGAAGCTTTCTTT. This translates into CASSQPGEEAFF.

This clone was observed a single time. CDR3 DNA sequence: TGCGCCAGCAGCTTGGAAGGAGGGTTGGCCTATGGCTACACCTTC. Residues: CASSLEGGLAYGYTF. The gene calls are TRBV5-1 and TRBJ1-2; D is unclear. The CDR3 extends over 15 amino acids. In germline, CDR1 is SGHRS, CDR2 YFSETQ. Between the trimmed V and J ends, which lost 0 bases and 4 bases, there was a span of 13 bases.

A remark on this clone: A much more abundant neighbour one base away suggests this may be a read error. The chain is built from TRBV7-9 and TRBJ1-4; D may be TRBD1 (6 bases). Germline V lookup: CDR1 SEHNR, CDR2 FQNEAQ (reference sequence). This CDR3 region has 14 residues. Trimming removed 5 bases from V and 4 bases from J, with 11 bases in between. CDR3 in amino acids: CASSLQGLNEKLFF. Written as DNA, the CDR3 is TGTGCCAGCAGCCTACAGGGTCTTAATGAAAAACTGTTTTTT.

The chain links TRBV4-1 to TRBJ1-1, with a tentative D call TRBD1 (5 bases). The CDR3 has 14 residues. The V end lost 4 bases, the J end lost 4 bases, and 13 bases lay between the germline ends. The germline gives CDR1 MGHRA, CDR2 YSYEKL. The CDR3 sequence: CASSRGGGGTEAFF. The CDR3, as DNA: TGCGCCAGCAGCCGGGGCGGGGGAGGCACTGAAGCTTTCTTT.

This chain connects TRBV27 to TRBJ2-2; 12 bases agree with TRBD1. The V gene end was trimmed by 2 bases and the J gene end by 7 bases; junction bases not matched to a gene: 2. This CDR3 has 15 residues. The germline gives CDR1 MNHEY, CDR2 SMNVEV (reference sequence). In nucleotides, the CDR3 is TGTGCCAGCAGTTTAGGGACAGGGGGCTACGGGGAGCTGTTTTTT. This translates into CASSLGTGGYGELFF.

V usage is TRBV7-4 and J usage is TRBJ1-4; 9 nucleotides align to TRBD1. The ends lost 5 bases at V and 7 bases at J; junction bases unmatched: 11. Germline V gene lookup returns CDR1 SGHVT and CDR2 SQSDAQ. The CDR3 is 16 amino acids. CDR3 sequence: CASSPGTGRRSEKLFF. The CDR3 coding sequence is TGTGCCAGCAGCCCCGGGACAGGGCGTAGAAGTGAAAAACTGTTTTTT.

This CDR3 reads CASSFPGLAGGGETQYF. DNA of the CDR3: TGTGCCAGCAGCTTTCCGGGACTAGCGGGAGGAGGGGAGACCCAGTACTTC. The chain joins TRBV7-9 to TRBJ2-5, with TRBD2 matching 15 bases. The ends lost 3 bases at V and 5 bases at J; junction bases unmatched: 7. Germline V gene sequence: CDR1 SEHNR, CDR2 FQNEAQ (reference sequence). The CDR3 contains 17 residues.

The V gene is TRBV6-4, the J gene TRBJ1-4; D is unresolved. The CDR3 extends over 14 amino acids. With 3 bases removed from V and 6 bases from J, the gap between germline ends came to 11 bases. Germline V lookup: CDR1 MRHNA, CDR2 SNTAGT. The CDR3 nucleotides are TGTGCCAGCAGTGAGTTTATCGCGGATGAAAAACTGTTTTTT. Protein product: CASSEFIADEKLFF.

This clone was observed a few times. The chain uses TRBV7-3 and TRBJ2-1; D is perhaps TRBD1 (5 bases). Germline loops: CDR1 SGHTA, CDR2 FQGTGA. With 1 base removed from V and 5 bases from J, the gap between germline ends came to 15 bases. The CDR3 sequence is 16 residues long. The CDR3 here is CASSLNSRVDNNEQFF. CDR3 in DNA: TGTGCCAGCAGCTTAAATTCCAGGGTGGATAACAATGAGCAGTTCTTC.